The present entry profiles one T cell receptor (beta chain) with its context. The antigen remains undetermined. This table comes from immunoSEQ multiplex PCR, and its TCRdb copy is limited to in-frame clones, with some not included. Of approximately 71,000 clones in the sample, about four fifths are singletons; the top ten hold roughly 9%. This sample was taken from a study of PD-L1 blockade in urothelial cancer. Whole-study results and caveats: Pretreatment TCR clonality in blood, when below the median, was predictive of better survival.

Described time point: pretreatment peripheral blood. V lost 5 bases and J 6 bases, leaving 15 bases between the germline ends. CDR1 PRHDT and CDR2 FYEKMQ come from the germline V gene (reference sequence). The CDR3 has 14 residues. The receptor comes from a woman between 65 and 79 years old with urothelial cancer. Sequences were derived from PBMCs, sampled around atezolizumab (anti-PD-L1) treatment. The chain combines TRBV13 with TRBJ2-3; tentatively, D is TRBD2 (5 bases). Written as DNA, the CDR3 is TGTGCCAGCAGCATGAGGATGAGGGCCGATACGCAGTATTTT. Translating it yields CASSMRMRADTQYF. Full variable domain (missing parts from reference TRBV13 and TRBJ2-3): AAGVIQSPRHLIKEKRETATLKCYPIPRHDTVYWYQQGPGQDPQFLISFYEKMQSDKGSIPDRFSAQQFSDYHSELNMSSLELGDSALYFCASSMRMRADTQYFGPGTRLTVL.